This TCR beta chain was obtained from a study of cytomegalovirus exposure and HLA in healthy donors. Of note for this clone: Its antigen is not known.

The CDR3 has 13 amino acids. V dropped 6 bases and J dropped 6 bases, with 14 bases sitting between them. Germline CDR1 and CDR2: SEHNR and FQNEAQ (reference sequence). Vbeta (60) and Jbeta (13) primers were used in the PCR. Libraries were prepared by immunoSEQ multiplex PCR; TCRdb keeps only in-frame clonotypes and omits some of them. The data hold 150,000 to 200,000 clones, with 70% to 90% observed a single time. Overall study results and limits: Cytomegalovirus association was listed for 150 or so TCR beta chains. Previous analysis showed most TCR beta V segments were productive about 87% or about 30% of the time. Later analysis found that TCR beta chains associated with HLA were more clonally expanded than other, equally common chains.

Sample: PBMCs. The receptor's source is a woman between 18 and 29 years old in good health and CMV-seropositive. The chain carries TRBV7-9 and TRBJ1-2; no firm D call. CDR3 region: CASSQQLSDGYTF. DNA of the CDR3: TGTGCCAGCAGTCAACAGCTTAGCGATGGCTACACCTTC.